Presented here are 16 T cell receptor beta chains from one specimen sequenced in a study of cytomegalovirus exposure and HLA in healthy donors. In the PCR, 60 Vbeta and 13 Jbeta primers were used. Data came from immunoSEQ multiplex PCR; TCRdb stores just in-frame clones and leaves some out. Seen here are under 150,000 clones, about four fifths observed once, and the top ten hold 4% to 4.5%. The material sequenced was PBMCs. Source of these receptors: a woman in her thirties or forties in good health and CMV-seronegative.

The rearrangement joins TRBV4-3 to TRBJ1-2; D may be TRBD1 (5 bases). The CDR3 totals 15 residues. Trimming left V 0 bases short and J 8 bases short, with 16 bases between. CDR1 and CDR2 from the germline V gene are LGHNA and YSLEER. Here the CDR3 reads CASSQETRGGSGYTF. CDR3 bases: TGCGCCAGCAGCCAAGAGACGAGGGGAGGTAGCGGCTACACCTTC.

This chain joins TRBV9 and TRBJ2-3, with D tentatively TRBD2 (6 bases). This CDR3 is built from 14 residues. Germline V lookup: CDR1 SGDLS, CDR2 YYNGEE. V lost 7 bases and J 3 bases, leaving 15 bases between the germline ends. The CDR3: CASGRLGLTDTQYF. The CDR3 nucleotides are TGTGCCAGCGGGAGACTAGGTCTTACAGATACGCAGTATTTT.

The CDR3 DNA sequence: TGTGCCAGCAGGGAGACAGGGGGGGACACTGAAGCTTTCTTT. Amino acid sequence: CASRETGGDTEAFF. The V gene is TRBV13, the J gene TRBJ1-1; 9 nucleotides align to TRBD1. Trimming removed 6 bases from V and 3 bases from J; junction bases left unmatched: 5. The CDR3 is 14 residues long. Germline lookup yields CDR1 PRHDT and CDR2 FYEKMQ (reference sequence).

This clone appeared a single time. The chain has TRBV29-1 and TRBJ2-7; D perhaps matches TRBD2 (6 bases). CDR1 is SQVTM, CDR2 ANQGSEA, per germline. V was pared by 4 bases and J by 6 bases, with 13 bases between. The CDR3 extends over 12 amino acids. CDR3 sequence (DNA): TGCAGCGTTGGGGCGGGAAGGGGCGAGCAGTACTTC. This codes for CSVGAGRGEQYF.

The genes are TRBV27 and TRBJ1-2, with D tentatively TRBD1 (6 bases). V dropped 4 bases and J dropped 8 bases, with 20 bases sitting between them. This CDR3 spans 15 amino acids. The germline CDR1 and CDR2 sequences are MNHEY and SMNVEV (reference sequence). CDR3 DNA sequence: TGTGCCAGCAGTTCTAACCGGGTAGGGGGAGAAGGCTACACCTTC. Amino acid sequence: CASSSNRVGGEGYTF.

As DNA, the CDR3 is TGTGCCAGCAGCTTAGCGGGCGGCACAGATACGCAGTATTTT. Protein sequence: CASSLAGGTDTQYF. The chain links TRBV7-2 to TRBJ2-3, with D unclear. The CDR3 totals 14 residues. CDR1 and CDR2 from the germline V gene are SGHTA and FQGNSA. V was shortened by 0 bases and J by 1 base, with 5 bases between the two germline ends.

The rearrangement joins TRBV4-1 to TRBJ2-7; 8 bases fit TRBD1. With V trimmed by 5 bases and J by 5 bases, 11 bases remained unmatched. Per germline, CDR1 MGHRA and CDR2 YSYEKL. This CDR3 comprises 15 residues. The CDR3 region is CASSKNRGAPNEQYF. In nucleotides, the CDR3 is TGCGCCAGCAGCAAAAACAGGGGGGCCCCTAACGAGCAGTACTTC.

The chain combines TRBV5-1 with TRBJ2-1; D might be TRBD1 (5 bases). The CDR3 spans 14 residues. Deletions cut 4 bases from V and 5 bases from J, with 13 bases between. The V gene's germline CDR1 is SGHRS and CDR2 YFSETQ. CDR3 nucleotides: TGCGCCAGCAGCCGGTTTGTAGGGGACAATGAGCAGTTCTTC. Its translation is CASSRFVGDNEQFF.

The rearrangement uses TRBV19 and TRBJ1-5, with 7 positions matching TRBD1. Unmatched junction bases numbered 6, after V lost 8 bases and J lost 5 bases. The CDR3 totals 13 residues. Per germline, CDR1 LNHDA and CDR2 SQIVND (reference sequence). The CDR3 nucleotides read TGTGCCAGTCAGGGGGAGCATTATCAGCCCCAGCATTTT. Its translation is CASQGEHYQPQHF.

In this sample, this clone turned up a few times. J is TRBJ1-1 and V is TRBV4-2, with D uncertain. In germline, CDR1 is LGHNA, CDR2 YNFKEQ. This CDR3 is built from 14 residues. The germline V and J ends were trimmed by 1 base and 0 bases, with 6 bases remaining between them. CDR3 residues: CASSQGALNTEAFF. CDR3 DNA: TGTGCCAGCAGCCAAGGCGCACTGAACACTGAAGCTTTCTTT.

This clone was detected a few times. V gene TRBV9 combines with J gene TRBJ2-7; 12 bases are a match to TRBD1. The CDR3 sequence is 15 residues long. Looked up from germline, CDR1 is SGDLS and CDR2 is YYNGEE. The J segment lost 6 bases and the V segment lost 3 bases, leaving 7 bases of the junction unmatched. CDR3 nucleotides: TGTGCCAGCAGCGCCCAACCGGGACAGGGGGCCGAGCAGTACTTC. Residues: CASSAQPGQGAEQYF.

This chain joins TRBV28 and TRBJ2-3; D uncertain. Germline V gives CDR1 MDHEN, CDR2 SYDVKM. This CDR3 spans 11 amino acids. Deletions cut 6 bases from V and 5 bases from J, with 6 bases between. DNA of the CDR3: TGTGCCAGCAGCCGGAGAGATACGCAGTATTTT. Translated: CASSRRDTQYF.

CDR3 protein: CASSLIGGYQPQHF. The DNA for the CDR3 is TGTGCCAGCAGTTTGATCGGGGGATACCAGCCCCAGCATTTT. The rearrangement uses TRBV28 and TRBJ1-5, with D perhaps TRBD1 (5 bases). Germline CDR1 reads MDHEN; CDR2 reads SYDVKM. V gave up 3 bases and J gave up 7 bases, with 13 bases separating them. The CDR3 spans 14 residues.

This chain uses TRBV18 with TRBJ1-5, with 8 bases lining up with TRBD1. V shed 3 bases, J shed 3 bases, and the junction held 13 bases outside the gene matches. Germline CDR1 reads KGHSH; CDR2 reads LQKENI. The length of the CDR3 is 18 residues. The CDR3 sequence is CASSPVGPGQGDNQPQHF. In nucleotides, the CDR3 is TGTGCCAGCTCACCTGTCGGGCCCGGACAGGGAGACAATCAGCCCCAGCATTTT.

The V call is TRBV15, the J call TRBJ1-1; no clear D gene. The V gene lost 0 bases and the J gene lost 1 base, with 6 bases spanning the gap. The germline V gene encodes CDR1 LNHNV and CDR2 YYDKDF (reference sequence). The CDR3 is 14 residues long. CDR3 loop: CATSRDGQNTEAFF. The CDR3 DNA is TGTGCCACCAGCAGAGATGGGCAGAACACTGAAGCTTTCTTT.

A few counts support this clone. The V gene is TRBV4-1, the J gene TRBJ2-7, with D tentatively TRBD2 (5 bases). The CDR3 contains 13 residues. Trimming left V 4 bases short and J 2 bases short, with 9 bases between. The germline CDR1 and CDR2 sequences are MGHRA and YSYEKL. CDR3 DNA sequence: TGCGCCAGCAGCCGAGGGTTGACCTACGAGCAGTACTTC. Its translation: CASSRGLTYEQYF.